This T cell receptor beta chain was captured in a study of blood T cell repertoires in COVID-19. Patients at the Seattle site were enrolled during active infection and followed longitudinally. Germline CDR1 reads SQVTM; CDR2 reads ANQGSEA. This CDR3 spans 13 amino acids. V was trimmed by 4 bases and J by 5 bases, leaving 12 bases between them. Original processing notes: From reference gene primer amplification, estimates of nucleated cell counts were derived. Assay: immunoSEQ multiplex PCR; the TCRdb copy retains only in-frame clones and omits some. V, J and clone size reflect that table, while D and trimming were determined from the DNA. The data hold about 57,000 clones, with approximately 90% observed a single time.

The specimen sequenced was peripheral blood. The chain employs TRBV29-1 and TRBJ1-5; D remains unclear. This receptor was taken from a woman older than 75 with COVID-19, enrolled during active disease. The CDR3 DNA sequence: TGCAGCGTTGGACGGGGTTTTGATCAGCCCCAGCATTTT. Encoded protein: CSVGRGFDQPQHF.